The T cell receptor (beta chain) described here comes from a study of blood T cell repertoires in COVID-19. As for the study in general: Sources were T cells, B-cell-depleted T cells, or PBMCs; the material itself was cDNA or gDNA.

In the original analysis: Reference gene primer amplification gave estimated nucleated cell counts. The method was immunoSEQ multiplex PCR; TCRdb's version includes in-frame clones alone and lacks a portion of them. V, J and clone size were drawn from that table, and D and trimming were deduced from the DNA. The sample has some 240,000 clones, around 84% seen once. The CDR3 loop spans 14 amino acids. The J segment lost 5 bases and the V segment lost 1 base, leaving 3 bases of the junction unmatched. Germline V gene sequence: CDR1 SGHRS, CDR2 YFSETQ. J is TRBJ2-5 and V is TRBV5-1; TRBD2 agrees at 9 bases. The sequenced material came from peripheral blood. This TCR was recovered from a woman between 35 and 50 years old who had recovered from COVID-19. The CDR3 DNA sequence: TGCGCCAGCAGCTTGCGGCTAGCGGGGGAGACCCAGTACTTC. Protein sequence: CASSLRLAGETQYF.